These T cell receptor beta chains were read from a single sample in a study of blood T cell repertoires in COVID-19. This table comes from immunoSEQ multiplex PCR, and its TCRdb copy is limited to in-frame clones, with some not included. The table has a few hundred thousand clones, 90% seen once; the top ten hold 6.8%. Sequencing was done on a sample of peripheral blood. These receptors came from a woman in her 30s with COVID-19, enrolled during active disease. Each CDR3 is given with its conserved first and last residue. Each record gives: clone size, D gene, V gene, J gene, CDR3 DNA, CDR3 protein. The D gene is left open where the match is weak. Expanded clones are given a class, and other clones once, few, many or no size at all.

abundance: once
d_gene: .
v_gene: TRBV19
j_gene: TRBJ2-1
CDR3nt: TGTGCCAGTAGCCCCGAGTCTCCCAATGAGCAGTTCTTC
CDR3aa: CASSPESPNEQFF

abundance: .
d_gene: TRBD2
v_gene: TRBV6-5
j_gene: TRBJ2-7
CDR3nt: TGTGCCAGCACACGGGAGGGGTCCTACGAGCAGTACTTC
CDR3aa: CASTREGSYEQYF

abundance: .
d_gene: .
v_gene: TRBV2
j_gene: TRBJ2-7
CDR3nt: TGTGCCAGCAGGGAGGGACAGCTTCTCGGCGAGCAGTACTTC
CDR3aa: CASREGQLLGEQYF

abundance: .
d_gene: .
v_gene: TRBV13
j_gene: TRBJ1-2
CDR3nt: TGTGCCAGCAGCCGCTGGGGAGATAAAGAACGTGGCTACACCTTC
CDR3aa: CASSRWGDKERGYTF

abundance: .
d_gene: .
v_gene: TRBV5-1
j_gene: TRBJ1-4
CDR3nt: TGCGCCAGCAGCTTGCAACAAAATGTTAATGAAAAACTGTTTTTT
CDR3aa: CASSLQQNVNEKLFF

abundance: .
d_gene: .
v_gene: TRBV4-1
j_gene: TRBJ1-1
CDR3nt: TGCGCCAGCAGCCAAGAGGTGGGGGGGACTGAAGCTTTCTTT
CDR3aa: CASSQEVGGTEAFF

abundance: .
d_gene: .
v_gene: TRBV20-1
j_gene: TRBJ1-6
CDR3nt: TGCAGTGCTAGTTCTGCGGGGGCCCGTTCACCCCTCCACTTT
CDR3aa: CSASSAGARSPLHF

abundance: .
d_gene: .
v_gene: TRBV12-3/TRBV12-4
j_gene: TRBJ2-7
CDR3nt: TGTGCCAGCAGGCGGACTAACGAGCAGTACTTC
CDR3aa: CASRRTNEQYF

abundance: .
d_gene: .
v_gene: TRBV7-2
j_gene: TRBJ1-1
CDR3nt: TGTGCCAGCAGCTCAGACAGGTCGAACACTGAAGCTTTCTTT
CDR3aa: CASSSDRSNTEAFF

abundance: .
d_gene: TRBD2
v_gene: TRBV27
j_gene: TRBJ2-1
CDR3nt: TGTGCCAGCAGTTTCTATACCCCGGGACTAGCGGGAGGACGCAATGAGCAGTTCTTC
CDR3aa: CASSFYTPGLAGGRNEQFF

abundance: .
d_gene: .
v_gene: TRBV6-5
j_gene: TRBJ2-1
CDR3nt: TGTGCCAGCTCTGAGTTTCCCTACAATGAGCAGTTCTTC
CDR3aa: CASSEFPYNEQFF

abundance: few
d_gene: .
v_gene: TRBV28
j_gene: TRBJ2-2
CDR3nt: TGTGCCAGCAGTTTAAGCGAGAACACCGGGGAGCTGTTTTTT
CDR3aa: CASSLSENTGELFF

abundance: .
d_gene: TRBD1
v_gene: TRBV6-2/TRBV6-3
j_gene: TRBJ2-4
CDR3nt: TGTGCCAGCAGTCGCCCCCGGGACAGGCTAGCCAAAAACATTCAGTACTTC
CDR3aa: CASSRPRDRLAKNIQYF

abundance: .
d_gene: .
v_gene: TRBV7-3
j_gene: TRBJ2-2
CDR3nt: TGTGCCAGCAGCTTCGCGACTGGAGCGAACACCGGGGAGCTGTTTTTT
CDR3aa: CASSFATGANTGELFF

abundance: .
d_gene: TRBD2
v_gene: TRBV7-9
j_gene: TRBJ2-1
CDR3nt: TGTGCCAGCAGCTTGAGGCTAGCGGGAAACAATGAGCAGTTCTTC
CDR3aa: CASSLRLAGNNEQFF

abundance: .
d_gene: .
v_gene: TRBV10-3
j_gene: TRBJ2-7
CDR3nt: TGTGCCATCAGGACCGGGACTCTCGAGCAGTACTTC
CDR3aa: CAIRTGTLEQYF

abundance: few
d_gene: .
v_gene: TRBV28
j_gene: TRBJ2-1
CDR3nt: TGTGCCAGCAGTTTATCGGCAGCGACCAATGAGCAGTTCTTC
CDR3aa: CASSLSAATNEQFF

abundance: .
d_gene: .
v_gene: TRBV14
j_gene: TRBJ2-5
CDR3nt: TGTGCCAGCAGCCAAGATCAAGCGCCCGTGGAGACCCAGTACTTC
CDR3aa: CASSQDQAPVETQYF

abundance: .
d_gene: TRBD2
v_gene: TRBV6-2/TRBV6-3
j_gene: TRBJ2-2
CDR3nt: TGTGCCAGCAGTTACCAACTAGCGGGAGTGGGCTCCGGGGAGCTGTTTTTT
CDR3aa: CASSYQLAGVGSGELFF

abundance: .
d_gene: TRBD2
v_gene: TRBV30
j_gene: TRBJ2-1
CDR3nt: TGTGCCTGGAGTGTACCCGCGGGAGCCTCCTACAATGAGCAGTTCTTC
CDR3aa: CAWSVPAGASYNEQFF

abundance: .
d_gene: .
v_gene: TRBV4-3
j_gene: TRBJ2-7
CDR3nt: TGCGCCAGCAGCCAAGATAACGGGAGAGGTAACGAGCAGTACTTC
CDR3aa: CASSQDNGRGNEQYF

abundance: once
d_gene: .
v_gene: TRBV7-3
j_gene: TRBJ2-5
CDR3nt: TGTGCCAGCAGCTCGCACGGACAGACGGAGACCCAGTACTTC
CDR3aa: CASSSHGQTETQYF

abundance: .
d_gene: TRBD2
v_gene: TRBV5-1
j_gene: TRBJ2-6
CDR3nt: TGCGCCAGCAGCTTGGGACTAGCGGGAGGCTTCTCTGGGGCCAACGTCCTGACTTTC
CDR3aa: CASSLGLAGGFSGANVLTF

abundance: .
d_gene: TRBD2
v_gene: TRBV19
j_gene: TRBJ2-7
CDR3nt: TGTGCCAGTACCCCCCAAGCGGGGGGCTCCTACGAGCAGTACTTC
CDR3aa: CASTPQAGGSYEQYF

abundance: .
d_gene: TRBD1
v_gene: TRBV25-1
j_gene: TRBJ1-4
CDR3nt: TGTGCCAGCACGACAGGGGGCAATGAAAAACTGTTTTTT
CDR3aa: CASTTGGNEKLFF

abundance: .
d_gene: TRBD2
v_gene: TRBV11-2
j_gene: TRBJ2-1
CDR3nt: TGTGCCAGCAGCTTTGAGCGGGGGAGTTACAATGAGCAGTTCTTC
CDR3aa: CASSFERGSYNEQFF

abundance: .
d_gene: .
v_gene: TRBV5-4
j_gene: TRBJ1-4
CDR3nt: TGTGCCAGCAGCTTGGGGCAACGGGGGGCGGAAAAACTGTTTTTT
CDR3aa: CASSLGQRGAEKLFF

abundance: .
d_gene: TRBD2
v_gene: TRBV30
j_gene: TRBJ2-4
CDR3nt: TGTGCCTGGAGGCCGGGACTAGGGTCCAAAAACATTCAGTACTTC
CDR3aa: CAWRPGLGSKNIQYF

abundance: once
d_gene: .
v_gene: TRBV30
j_gene: TRBJ2-3
CDR3nt: TGTGCCTGGAGCCGGGGGAGTGGGGCAGATACGCAGTATTTT
CDR3aa: CAWSRGSGADTQYF